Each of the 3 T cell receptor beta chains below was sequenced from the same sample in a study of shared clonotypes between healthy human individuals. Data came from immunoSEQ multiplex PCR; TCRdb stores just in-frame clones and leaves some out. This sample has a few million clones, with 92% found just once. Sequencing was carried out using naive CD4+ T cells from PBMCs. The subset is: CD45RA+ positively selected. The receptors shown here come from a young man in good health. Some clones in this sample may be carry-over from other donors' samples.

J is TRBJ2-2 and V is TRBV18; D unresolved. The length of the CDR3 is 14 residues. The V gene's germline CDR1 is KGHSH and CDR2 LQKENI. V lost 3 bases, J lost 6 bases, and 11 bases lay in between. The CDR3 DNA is TGTGCCAGCTCACCTACCGACGGGTCCGGGGAGCTGTTTTTT. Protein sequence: CASSPTDGSGELFF.

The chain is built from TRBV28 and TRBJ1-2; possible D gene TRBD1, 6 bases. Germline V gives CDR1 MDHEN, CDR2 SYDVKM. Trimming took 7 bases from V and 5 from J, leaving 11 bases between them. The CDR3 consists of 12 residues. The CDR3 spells CASTSTGYGYTF. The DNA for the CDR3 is TGTGCCAGCACCTCTACAGGGTATGGCTACACCTTC.

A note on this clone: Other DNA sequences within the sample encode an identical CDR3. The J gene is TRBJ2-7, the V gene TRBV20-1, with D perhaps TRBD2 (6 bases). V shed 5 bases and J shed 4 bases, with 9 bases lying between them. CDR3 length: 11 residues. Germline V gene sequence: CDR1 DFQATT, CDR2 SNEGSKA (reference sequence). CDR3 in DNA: TGCAGTGCTGGGGACTCGTACGAGCAGTACTTC. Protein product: CSAGDSYEQYF.